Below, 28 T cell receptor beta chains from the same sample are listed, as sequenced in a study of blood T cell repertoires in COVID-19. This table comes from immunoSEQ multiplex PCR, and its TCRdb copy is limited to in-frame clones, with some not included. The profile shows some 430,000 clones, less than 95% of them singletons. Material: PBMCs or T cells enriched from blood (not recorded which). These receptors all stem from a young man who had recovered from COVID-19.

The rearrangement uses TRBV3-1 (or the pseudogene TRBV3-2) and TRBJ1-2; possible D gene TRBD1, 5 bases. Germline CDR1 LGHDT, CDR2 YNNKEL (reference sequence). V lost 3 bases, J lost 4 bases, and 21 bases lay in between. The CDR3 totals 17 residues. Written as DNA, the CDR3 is TGTGCCAGCAGCCACCCCGGGACTCGGACAACGAGCTATGGCTACACCTTC. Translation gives CASSHPGTRTTSYGYTF.

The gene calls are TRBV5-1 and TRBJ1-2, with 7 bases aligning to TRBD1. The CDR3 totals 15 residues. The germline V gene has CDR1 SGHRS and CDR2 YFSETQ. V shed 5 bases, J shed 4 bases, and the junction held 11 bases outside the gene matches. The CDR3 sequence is CASRPSDRVPYGYTF. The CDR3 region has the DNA TGCGCCAGCAGACCTAGCGACAGGGTCCCCTATGGCTACACCTTC.

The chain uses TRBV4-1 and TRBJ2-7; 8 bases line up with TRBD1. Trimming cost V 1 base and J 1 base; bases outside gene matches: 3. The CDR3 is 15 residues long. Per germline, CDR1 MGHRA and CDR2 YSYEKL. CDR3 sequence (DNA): TGCGCCAGCAGCCAAGCGCAGGGGGCTTCCTACGAGCAGTACTTC. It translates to CASSQAQGASYEQYF.

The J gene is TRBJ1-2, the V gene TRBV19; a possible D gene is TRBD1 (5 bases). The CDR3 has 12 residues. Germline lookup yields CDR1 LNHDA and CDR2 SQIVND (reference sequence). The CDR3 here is CATNGGGYGYTF. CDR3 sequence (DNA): TGTGCGACTAACGGGGGTGGATATGGCTACACCTTC.

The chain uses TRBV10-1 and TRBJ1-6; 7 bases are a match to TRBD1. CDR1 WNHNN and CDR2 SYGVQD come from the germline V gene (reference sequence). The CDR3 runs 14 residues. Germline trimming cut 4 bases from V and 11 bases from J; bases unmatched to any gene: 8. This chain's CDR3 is CASSADRVKPPLHF. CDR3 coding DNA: TGCGCCAGCAGTGCCGACAGGGTAAAGCCACCCCTCCACTTT.

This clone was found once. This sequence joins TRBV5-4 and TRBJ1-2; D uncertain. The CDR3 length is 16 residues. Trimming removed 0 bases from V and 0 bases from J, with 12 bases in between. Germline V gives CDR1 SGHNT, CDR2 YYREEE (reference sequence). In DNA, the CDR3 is TGTGCCAGCAGCTTGGGGAGGAGCACAGCTAACTATGGCTACACCTTC. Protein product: CASSLGRSTANYGYTF.

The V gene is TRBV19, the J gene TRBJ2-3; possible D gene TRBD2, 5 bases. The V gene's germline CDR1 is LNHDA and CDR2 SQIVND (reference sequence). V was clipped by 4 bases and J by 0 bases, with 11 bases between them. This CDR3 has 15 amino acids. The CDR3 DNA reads TGTGCCAGTAGTAGCGACTATGGAAGCACAGATACGCAGTATTTT. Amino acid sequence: CASSSDYGSTDTQYF.

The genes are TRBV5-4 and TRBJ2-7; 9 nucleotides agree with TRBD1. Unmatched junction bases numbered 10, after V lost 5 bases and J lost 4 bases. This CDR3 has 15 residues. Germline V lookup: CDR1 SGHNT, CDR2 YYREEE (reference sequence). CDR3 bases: TGTGCCAGCAGGGGACCGGGACAGGGCGTTTACGAGCAGTACTTC. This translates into CASRGPGQGVYEQYF.

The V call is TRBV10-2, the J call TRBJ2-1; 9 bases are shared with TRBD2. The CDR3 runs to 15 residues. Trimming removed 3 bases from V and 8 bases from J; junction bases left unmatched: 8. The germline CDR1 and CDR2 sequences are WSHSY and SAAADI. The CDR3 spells CASSEIAGGPDEQFF. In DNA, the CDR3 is TGCGCCAGCAGTGAAATTGCGGGGGGGCCGGATGAGCAGTTCTTC.

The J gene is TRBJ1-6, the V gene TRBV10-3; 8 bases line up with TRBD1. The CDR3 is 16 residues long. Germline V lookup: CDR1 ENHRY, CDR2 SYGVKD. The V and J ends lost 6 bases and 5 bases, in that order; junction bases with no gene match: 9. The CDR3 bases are TGTGCCATCAGCGTGGACAGGGTCGGAAATAATTCACCCCTCCACTTT. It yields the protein CAISVDRVGNNSPLHF.

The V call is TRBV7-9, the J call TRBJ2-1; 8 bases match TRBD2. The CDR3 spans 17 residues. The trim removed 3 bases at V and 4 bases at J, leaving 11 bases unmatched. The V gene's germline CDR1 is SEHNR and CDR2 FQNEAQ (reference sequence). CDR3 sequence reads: CASSFLVGSGTYNEQFF. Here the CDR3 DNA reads TGTGCCAGCAGCTTTTTAGTCGGTAGCGGGACTTACAATGAGCAGTTCTTC.

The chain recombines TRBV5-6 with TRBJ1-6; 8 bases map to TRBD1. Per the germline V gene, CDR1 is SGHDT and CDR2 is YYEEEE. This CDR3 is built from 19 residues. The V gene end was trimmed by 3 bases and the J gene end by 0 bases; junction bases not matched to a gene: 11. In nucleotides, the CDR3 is TGTGCCAGCAGCTACTGGACAGGGACGGGAAGCTCCTATAATTCACCCCTCCACTTT. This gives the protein CASSYWTGTGSSYNSPLHF.

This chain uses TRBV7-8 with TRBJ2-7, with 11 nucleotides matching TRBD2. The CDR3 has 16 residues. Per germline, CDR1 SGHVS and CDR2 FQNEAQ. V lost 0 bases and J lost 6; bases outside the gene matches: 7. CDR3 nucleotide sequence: TGTGCCAGCAGCTTAGCTAGCGGGGGGGCTTTTGTCGAGCAGTACTTC. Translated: CASSLASGGAFVEQYF.

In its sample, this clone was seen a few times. CDR3 amino acids: CASHRDNEQFF. Here the CDR3 DNA reads TGTGCCAGCCACAGGGACAATGAGCAGTTCTTC. V is TRBV27 and J is TRBJ2-1, with D possibly TRBD1 on 6 matching bases. The CDR3 contains 11 residues. Germline V gene lookup returns CDR1 MNHEY and CDR2 SMNVEV (reference sequence). The V gene lost 8 bases and the J gene lost 5 bases, with 7 bases spanning the gap.

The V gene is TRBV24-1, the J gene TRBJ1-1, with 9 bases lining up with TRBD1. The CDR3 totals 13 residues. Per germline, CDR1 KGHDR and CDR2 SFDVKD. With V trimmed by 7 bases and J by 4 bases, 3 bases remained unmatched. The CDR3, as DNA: TGTGCCACCAGACAGGGGGCAAGCACTGAAGCTTTCTTT. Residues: CATRQGASTEAFF.

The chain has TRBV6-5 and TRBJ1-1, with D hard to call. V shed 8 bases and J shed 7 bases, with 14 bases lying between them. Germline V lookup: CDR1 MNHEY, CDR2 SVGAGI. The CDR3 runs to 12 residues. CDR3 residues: CASRREVGEAFF. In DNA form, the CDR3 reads TGTGCCAGCCGGAGAGAGGTCGGTGAAGCTTTCTTT.

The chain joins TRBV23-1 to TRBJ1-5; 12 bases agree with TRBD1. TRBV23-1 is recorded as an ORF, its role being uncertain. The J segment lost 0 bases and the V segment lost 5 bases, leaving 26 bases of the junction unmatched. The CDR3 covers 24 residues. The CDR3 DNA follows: TGCGCCAGCAGTATTCCCTACTCCCCACGGAACCGGGACAGGGGGCTCGTTAGCAATCAGCCCCAGCATTTT. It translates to CASSIPYSPRNRDRGLVSNQPQHF.

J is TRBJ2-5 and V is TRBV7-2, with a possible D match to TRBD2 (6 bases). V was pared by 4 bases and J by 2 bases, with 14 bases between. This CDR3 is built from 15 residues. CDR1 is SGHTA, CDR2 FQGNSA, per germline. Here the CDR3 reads CASSSGRAGQETQYF. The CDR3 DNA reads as TGTGCCAGCAGCTCTGGGCGGGCGGGACAAGAGACCCAGTACTTC.

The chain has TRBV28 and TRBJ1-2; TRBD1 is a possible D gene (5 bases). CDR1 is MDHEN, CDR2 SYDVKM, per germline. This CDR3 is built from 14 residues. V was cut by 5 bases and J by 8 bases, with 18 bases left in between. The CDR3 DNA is TGTGCCAGCAGTGCTGGGTGGGGGGGTCGCGGCTACACCTTC. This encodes CASSAGWGGRGYTF.

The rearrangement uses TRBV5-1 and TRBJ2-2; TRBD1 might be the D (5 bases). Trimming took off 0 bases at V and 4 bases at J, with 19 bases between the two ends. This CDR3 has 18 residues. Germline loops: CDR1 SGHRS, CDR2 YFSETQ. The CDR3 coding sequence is TGCGCCAGCAGCTTGGAAGTCGCGCGGCAGGGAAGCACCGGGGAGCTGTTTTTT. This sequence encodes CASSLEVARQGSTGELFF.

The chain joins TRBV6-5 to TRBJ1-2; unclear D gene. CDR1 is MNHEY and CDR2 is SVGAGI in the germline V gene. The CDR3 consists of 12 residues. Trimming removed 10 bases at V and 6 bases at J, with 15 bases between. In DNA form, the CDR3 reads TGTGCCACCCCGCCGCTGAGAAATGGCTACACCTTC. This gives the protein CATPPLRNGYTF.

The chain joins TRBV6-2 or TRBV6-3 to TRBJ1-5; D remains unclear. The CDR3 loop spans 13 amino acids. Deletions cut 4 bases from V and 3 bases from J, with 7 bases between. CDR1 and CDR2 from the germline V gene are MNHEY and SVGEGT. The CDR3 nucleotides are TGTGCCAGCAGTTCCCGACACAATCAGCCCCAGCATTTT. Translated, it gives CASSSRHNQPQHF.

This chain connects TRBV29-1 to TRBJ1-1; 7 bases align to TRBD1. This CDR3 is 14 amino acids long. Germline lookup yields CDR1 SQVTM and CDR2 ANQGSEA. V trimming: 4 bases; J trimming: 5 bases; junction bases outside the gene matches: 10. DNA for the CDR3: TGCAGCGTTGTAGTACAGGGGATTATTACTGAAGCTTTCTTT. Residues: CSVVVQGIITEAFF.

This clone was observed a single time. The DNA for the CDR3 is TGTGCCAGCAGCTTAGATGGACTAGCGAAAGAGACCCAGTACTTC. It codes for CASSLDGLAKETQYF. The rearrangement links TRBV11-2 to TRBJ2-5; 9 bases agree with TRBD2. The CDR3 loop spans 15 amino acids. V lost 0 bases to trimming and J lost 3 bases; unmatched junction nucleotides: 2. Germline values: CDR1 SGHAT, CDR2 FQNNGV.

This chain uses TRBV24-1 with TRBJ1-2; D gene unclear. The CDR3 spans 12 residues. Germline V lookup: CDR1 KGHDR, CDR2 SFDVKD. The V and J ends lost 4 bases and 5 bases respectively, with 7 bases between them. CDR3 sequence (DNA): TGTGCCACCAGTGAATCCCCTTATGGCTACACCTTC. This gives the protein CATSESPYGYTF.

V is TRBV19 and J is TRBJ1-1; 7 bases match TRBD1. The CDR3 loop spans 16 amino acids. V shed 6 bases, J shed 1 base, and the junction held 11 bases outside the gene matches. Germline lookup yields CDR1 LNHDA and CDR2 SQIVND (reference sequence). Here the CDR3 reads CASSPKTGTTNTEAFF. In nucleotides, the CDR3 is TGTGCCAGTAGCCCGAAGACAGGGACCACGAACACTGAAGCTTTCTTT.

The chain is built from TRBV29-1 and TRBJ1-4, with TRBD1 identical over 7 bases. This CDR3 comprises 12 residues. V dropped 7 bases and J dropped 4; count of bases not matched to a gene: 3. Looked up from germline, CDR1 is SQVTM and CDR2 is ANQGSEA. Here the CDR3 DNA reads TGCAGCGGACAGGGAGGTAATGAAAAACTGTTTTTT. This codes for CSGQGGNEKLFF.

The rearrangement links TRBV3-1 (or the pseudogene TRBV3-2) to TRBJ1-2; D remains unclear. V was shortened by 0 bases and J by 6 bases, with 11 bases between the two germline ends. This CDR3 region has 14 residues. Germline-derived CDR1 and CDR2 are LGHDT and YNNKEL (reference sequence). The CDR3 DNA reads TGTGCCAGCAGCCAAGATGTGGGAGGAAATGGCTACACCTTC. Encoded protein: CASSQDVGGNGYTF.